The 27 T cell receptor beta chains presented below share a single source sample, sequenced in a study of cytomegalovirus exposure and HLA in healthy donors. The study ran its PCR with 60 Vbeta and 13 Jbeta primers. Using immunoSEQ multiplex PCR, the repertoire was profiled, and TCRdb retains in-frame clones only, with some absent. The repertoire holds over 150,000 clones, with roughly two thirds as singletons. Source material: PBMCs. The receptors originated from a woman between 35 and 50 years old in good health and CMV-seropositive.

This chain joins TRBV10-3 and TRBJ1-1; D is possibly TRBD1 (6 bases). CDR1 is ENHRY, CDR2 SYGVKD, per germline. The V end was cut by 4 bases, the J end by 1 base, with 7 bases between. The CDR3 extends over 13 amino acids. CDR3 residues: CAISGGGNTEAFF. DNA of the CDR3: TGTGCCATCAGTGGAGGGGGGAACACTGAAGCTTTCTTT.

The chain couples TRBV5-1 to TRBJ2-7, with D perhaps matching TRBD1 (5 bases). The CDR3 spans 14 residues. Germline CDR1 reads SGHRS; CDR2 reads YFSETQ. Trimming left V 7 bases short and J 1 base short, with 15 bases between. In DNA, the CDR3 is TGCGCCAGCGGCAGGGTCGCGGCTTCCTACGAGCAGTACTTC. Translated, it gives CASGRVAASYEQYF.

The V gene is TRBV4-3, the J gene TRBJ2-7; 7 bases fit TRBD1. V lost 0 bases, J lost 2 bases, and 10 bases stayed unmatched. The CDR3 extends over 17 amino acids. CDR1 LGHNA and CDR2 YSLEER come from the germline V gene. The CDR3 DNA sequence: TGCGCCAGCAGCCAAGATATTTACCAGGGGGTTACCTACGAGCAGTACTTC. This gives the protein CASSQDIYQGVTYEQYF.

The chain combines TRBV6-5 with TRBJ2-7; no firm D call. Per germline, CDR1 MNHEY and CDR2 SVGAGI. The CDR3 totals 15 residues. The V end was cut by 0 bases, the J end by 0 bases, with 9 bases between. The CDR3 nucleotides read TGTGCCAGCAGTTACTCGGGCTCCGGCTCCTACGAGCAGTACTTC. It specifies CASSYSGSGSYEQYF.

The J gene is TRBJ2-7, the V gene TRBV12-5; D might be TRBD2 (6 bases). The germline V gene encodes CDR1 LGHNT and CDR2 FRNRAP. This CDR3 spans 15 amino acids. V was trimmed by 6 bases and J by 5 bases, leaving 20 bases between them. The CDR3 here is CASGRGTGPLDEQYF. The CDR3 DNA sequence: TGTGCTAGTGGCCGCGGGACCGGTCCTTTGGACGAGCAGTACTTC.

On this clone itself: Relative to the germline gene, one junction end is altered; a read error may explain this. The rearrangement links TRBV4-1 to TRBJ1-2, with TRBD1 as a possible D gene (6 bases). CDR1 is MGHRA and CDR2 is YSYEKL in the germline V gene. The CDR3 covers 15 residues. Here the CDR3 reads CASTGVIGDIYGYPF. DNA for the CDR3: TGCGCCAGCACAGGGGTGATCGGGGACATCTATGGCTACCCCTTC.

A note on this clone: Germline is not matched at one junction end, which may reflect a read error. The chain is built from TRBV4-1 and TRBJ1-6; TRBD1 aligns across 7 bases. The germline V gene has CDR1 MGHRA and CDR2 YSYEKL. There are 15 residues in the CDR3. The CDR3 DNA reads TGCGCCAGCAGCCAAGACGGGACAGTCTGGTCACCCCTCAACTTT. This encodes CASSQDGTVWSPLNF.

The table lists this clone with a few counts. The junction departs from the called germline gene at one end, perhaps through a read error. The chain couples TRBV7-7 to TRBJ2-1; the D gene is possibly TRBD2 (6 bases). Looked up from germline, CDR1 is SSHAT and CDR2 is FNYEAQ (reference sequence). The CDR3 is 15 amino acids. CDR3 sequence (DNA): TGTGCTAGCAGCTTAGGGACGGGAGTAAGTAGTGAGCAGTTCTTC. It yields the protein CASSLGTGVSSEQFF.

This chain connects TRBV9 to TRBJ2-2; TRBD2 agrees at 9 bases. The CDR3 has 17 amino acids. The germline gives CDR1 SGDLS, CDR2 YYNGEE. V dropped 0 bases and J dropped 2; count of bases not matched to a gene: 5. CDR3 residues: CASSVGGREGNTGELFF. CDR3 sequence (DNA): TGTGCCAGCAGCGTAGGGGGGCGGGAGGGAAACACCGGGGAGCTGTTTTTT.

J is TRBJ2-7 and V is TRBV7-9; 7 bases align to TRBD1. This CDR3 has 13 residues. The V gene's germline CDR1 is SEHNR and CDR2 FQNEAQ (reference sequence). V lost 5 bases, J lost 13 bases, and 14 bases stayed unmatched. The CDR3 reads CASSENRGPPRYF. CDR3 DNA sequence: TGTGCCAGCAGCGAGAACAGGGGACCCCCCAGATACTTC. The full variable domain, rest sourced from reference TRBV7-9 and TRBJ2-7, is DTGVSQNPRHKITKRGQNVTFRCDPISEHNRLYWYRQTLGQGPEFLTYFQNEAQLEKSRLLSDRFSAERPKGSFSTLEIQRTEQGDSAMYLCASSENRGPPRYFGPGTRLTVT.

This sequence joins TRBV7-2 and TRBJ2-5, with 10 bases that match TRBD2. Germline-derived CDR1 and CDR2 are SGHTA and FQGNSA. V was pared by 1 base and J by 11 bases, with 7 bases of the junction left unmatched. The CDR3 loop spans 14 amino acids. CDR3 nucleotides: TGTGCCAGCAGCTTAGAGGCTAGCGGGAGCGTGCAGTACTTC. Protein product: CASSLEASGSVQYF.

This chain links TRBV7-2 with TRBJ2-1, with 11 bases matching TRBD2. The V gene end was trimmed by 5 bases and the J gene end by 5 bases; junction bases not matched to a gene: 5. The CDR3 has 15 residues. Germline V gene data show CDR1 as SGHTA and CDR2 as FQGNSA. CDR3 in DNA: TGTGCCAGCAGCCTAACTAGCGGGAGACACAATGAGCAGTTCTTC. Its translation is CASSLTSGRHNEQFF.

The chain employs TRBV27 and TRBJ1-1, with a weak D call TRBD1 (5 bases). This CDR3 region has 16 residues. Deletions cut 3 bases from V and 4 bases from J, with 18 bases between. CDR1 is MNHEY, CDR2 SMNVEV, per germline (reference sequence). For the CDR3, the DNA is TGTGCCAGCAGTTTCGAGCAACACGGTGGGGCCACTGAAGCTTTCTTT. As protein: CASSFEQHGGATEAFF.

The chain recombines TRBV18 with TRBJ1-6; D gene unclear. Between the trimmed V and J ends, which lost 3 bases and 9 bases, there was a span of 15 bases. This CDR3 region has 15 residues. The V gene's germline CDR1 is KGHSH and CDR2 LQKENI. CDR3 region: CASSPPPGFASPLHF. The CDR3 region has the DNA TGTGCCAGCTCACCGCCTCCGGGGTTTGCTTCACCCCTCCACTTT.

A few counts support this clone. Here the CDR3 DNA reads TGTGCCAGCAGTGCGGGACAGGGGATCTACGAGCAGTACTTC. Amino acids: CASSAGQGIYEQYF. The rearrangement uses TRBV2 and TRBJ2-7; 10 nucleotides match TRBD1. The CDR3 is 14 residues long. Germline assignment: CDR1 SNHLY and CDR2 FYNNEI. V dropped 4 bases and J dropped 3; count of bases not matched to a gene: 3.

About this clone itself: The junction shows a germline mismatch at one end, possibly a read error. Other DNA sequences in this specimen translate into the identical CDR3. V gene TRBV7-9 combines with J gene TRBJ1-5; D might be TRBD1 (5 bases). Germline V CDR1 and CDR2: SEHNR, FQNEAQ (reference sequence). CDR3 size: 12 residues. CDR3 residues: CASGTGNRPQHF. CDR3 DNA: TGTGCCAGTGGCACAGGTAATCGGCCCCAGCATTTT.

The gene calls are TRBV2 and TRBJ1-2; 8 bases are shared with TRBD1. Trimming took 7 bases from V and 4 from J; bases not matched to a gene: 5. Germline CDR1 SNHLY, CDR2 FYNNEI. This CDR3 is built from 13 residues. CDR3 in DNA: TGTGCCAGCAAAAGGACAGGGACCTATGGCTACACCTTC. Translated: CASKRTGTYGYTF.

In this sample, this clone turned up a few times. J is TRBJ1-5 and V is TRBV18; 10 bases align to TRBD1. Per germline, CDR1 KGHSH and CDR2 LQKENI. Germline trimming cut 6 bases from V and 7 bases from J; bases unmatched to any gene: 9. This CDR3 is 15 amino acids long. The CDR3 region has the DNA TGTGCCAGCTCGGAGACAGGGGGCGCGGGGCAGCCCCAGCATTTT. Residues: CASSETGGAGQPQHF.

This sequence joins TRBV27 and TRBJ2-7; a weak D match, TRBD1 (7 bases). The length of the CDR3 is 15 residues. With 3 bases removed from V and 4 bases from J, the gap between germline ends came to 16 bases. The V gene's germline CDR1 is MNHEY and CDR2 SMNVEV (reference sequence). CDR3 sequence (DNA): TGTGCCAGCAGTTTGGTCCAGGGGGGCGGGTACGAGCAGTACTTC. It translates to CASSLVQGGGYEQYF.

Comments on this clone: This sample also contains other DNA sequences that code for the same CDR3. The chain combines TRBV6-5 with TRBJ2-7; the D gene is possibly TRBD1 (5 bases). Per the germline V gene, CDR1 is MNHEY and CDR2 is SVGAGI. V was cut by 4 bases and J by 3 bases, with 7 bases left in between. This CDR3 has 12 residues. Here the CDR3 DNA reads TGTGCCAGCAGTTCTCAGGGCTACGAGCAGTACTTC. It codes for CASSSQGYEQYF.

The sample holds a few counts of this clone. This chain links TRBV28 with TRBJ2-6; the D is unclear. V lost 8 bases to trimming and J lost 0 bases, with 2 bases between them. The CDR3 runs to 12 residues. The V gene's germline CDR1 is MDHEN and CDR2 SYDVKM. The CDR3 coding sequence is TGTGCCAGCTACTCTGGGGCCAACGTCCTGACTTTC. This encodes CASYSGANVLTF.

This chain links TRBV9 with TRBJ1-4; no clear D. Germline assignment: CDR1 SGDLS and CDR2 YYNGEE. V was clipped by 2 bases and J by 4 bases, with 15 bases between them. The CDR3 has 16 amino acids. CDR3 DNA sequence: TGTGCCAGCAGCGTTGAACCCCAGCGGGGTAATGAAAAACTGTTTTTT. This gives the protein CASSVEPQRGNEKLFF. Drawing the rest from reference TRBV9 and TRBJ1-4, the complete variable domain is DSGVTQTPKHLITATGQRVTLRCSPRSGDLSVYWYQQSLDQGLQFLIQYYNGEERAKGNILERFSAQQFPDLHSELNLSSLELGDSALYFCASSVEPQRGNEKLFFGSGTQLSVL.

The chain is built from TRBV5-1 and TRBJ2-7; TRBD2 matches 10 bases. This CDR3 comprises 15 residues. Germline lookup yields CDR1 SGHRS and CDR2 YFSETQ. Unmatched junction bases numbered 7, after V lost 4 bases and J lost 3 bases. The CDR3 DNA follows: TGCGCCAGCAGCGCTGGGACTAGCGAGCTCTACGAGCAGTACTTC. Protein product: CASSAGTSELYEQYF.

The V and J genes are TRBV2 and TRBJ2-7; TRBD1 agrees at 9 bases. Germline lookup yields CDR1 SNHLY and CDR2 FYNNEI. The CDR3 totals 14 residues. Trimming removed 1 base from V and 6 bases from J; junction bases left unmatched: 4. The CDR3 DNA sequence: TGTGCCAGCAGTGAAGGGGACAGGGAATCCGAGCAGTACTTC. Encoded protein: CASSEGDRESEQYF.

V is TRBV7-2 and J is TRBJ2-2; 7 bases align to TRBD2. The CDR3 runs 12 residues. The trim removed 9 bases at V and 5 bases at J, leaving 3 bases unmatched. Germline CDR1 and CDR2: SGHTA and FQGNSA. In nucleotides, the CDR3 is TGTGCCAGTCGGGGGGAAACCGGGGAGCTGTTTTTT. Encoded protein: CASRGETGELFF.

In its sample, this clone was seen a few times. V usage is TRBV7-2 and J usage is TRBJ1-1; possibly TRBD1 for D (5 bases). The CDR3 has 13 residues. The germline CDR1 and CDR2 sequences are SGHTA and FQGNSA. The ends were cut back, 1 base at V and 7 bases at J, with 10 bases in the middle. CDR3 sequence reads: CASSLDTGDEAFF. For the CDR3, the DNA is TGTGCCAGCAGCTTAGATACGGGGGATGAAGCTTTCTTT.

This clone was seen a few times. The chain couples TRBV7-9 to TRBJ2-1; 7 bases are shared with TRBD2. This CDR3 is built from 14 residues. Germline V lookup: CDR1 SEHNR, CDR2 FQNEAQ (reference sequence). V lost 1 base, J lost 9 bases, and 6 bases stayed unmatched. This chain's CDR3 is CASSLGGGGSEQFF. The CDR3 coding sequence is TGTGCCAGCAGCTTAGGTGGCGGGGGAAGTGAGCAGTTCTTC.